A selection of T cell receptor beta chains follows, all from one sample in a study of monozygotic twins with inflammatory bowel disease. Using the 5' RACE reads, TCRdb records one entry per CDR3 protein without DNA. The table lists over 350,000 distinct CDR3 sequences. Sequenced sample: blood. Source of these receptors: a human donor with ulcerative colitis or Crohn's disease, or a healthy co-twin of an affected twin (not recorded which). Both conserved end residues are part of each CDR3.

j_gene: TRBJ2-3; v_gene: TRBV5-1; CDR3aa: CASSPRAGTGGTDTQYF
j_gene: TRBJ1-2; v_gene: TRBV18; CDR3aa: CASSGQGAGYTF
j_gene: TRBJ2-1; v_gene: TRBV6-5; CDR3aa: CASSYEGGRNEQFF
j_gene: TRBJ2-3; v_gene: TRBV5-5; CDR3aa: CASSLKGVTDTQYF
j_gene: TRBJ2-5; v_gene: TRBV20-1; CDR3aa: CSARDWGSPSAETQYF
j_gene: TRBJ2-1; v_gene: TRBV7-2; CDR3aa: CASSKGVRGGDEQFF
j_gene: TRBJ1-6; v_gene: TRBV19; CDR3aa: CASSPLGGTSSSPLHF
j_gene: TRBJ2-1; v_gene: TRBV7-7; CDR3aa: CASSLTRGLCYNEQFF
j_gene: TRBJ1-1; v_gene: TRBV7-2; CDR3aa: CASSSRRAGGNTEAFF
j_gene: TRBJ2-1; v_gene: TRBV5-1; CDR3aa: CASSNEGGLDEQFF
j_gene: TRBJ1-1; v_gene: TRBV6-5; CDR3aa: CAVERGYTEAFF
j_gene: TRBJ2-2; v_gene: TRBV19; CDR3aa: CASSPRTGLDGELFF
j_gene: TRBJ2-2; v_gene: TRBV25-1; CDR3aa: CASSEVNSNTGELFF
j_gene: TRBJ2-1; v_gene: TRBV6-2/TRBV6-3; CDR3aa: CASSYDPQTGAYNEQFF